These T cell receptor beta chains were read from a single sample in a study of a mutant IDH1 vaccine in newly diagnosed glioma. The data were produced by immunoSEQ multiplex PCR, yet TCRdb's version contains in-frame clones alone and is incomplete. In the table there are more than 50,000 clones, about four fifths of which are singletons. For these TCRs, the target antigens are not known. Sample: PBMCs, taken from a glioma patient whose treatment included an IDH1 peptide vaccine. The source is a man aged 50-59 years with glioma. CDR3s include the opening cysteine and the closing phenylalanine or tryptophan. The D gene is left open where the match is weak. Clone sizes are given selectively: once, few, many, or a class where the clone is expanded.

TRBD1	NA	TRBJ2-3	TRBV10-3	TGTGCCATCAGTGACACTGGGACAGGGGGCACAGATACGCAGTATTTT	CAISDTGTGGTDTQYF
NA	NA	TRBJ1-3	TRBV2	TGTGCCGGGAAAGACCCTCGCTCTGGAAACACCATATATTTT	CAGKDPRSGNTIYF
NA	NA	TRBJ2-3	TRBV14	TGTGCCAGCAGCCAAGTCGGCGGCACAGATACGCAGTATTTT	CASSQVGGTDTQYF
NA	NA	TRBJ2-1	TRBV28	TGTGCCAGCATGGGCTCCTACAATGAGCAGTTCTTC	CASMGSYNEQFF
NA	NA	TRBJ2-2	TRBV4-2	TGTGCCAGCAGCCCCGGAAGGGGAGTTGACACCGGGGAGCTGTTTTTT	CASSPGRGVDTGELFF
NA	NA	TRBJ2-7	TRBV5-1	TGCGCCAGCAGCTTCCACGGCGATGGGTTCGAGCAGTACTTC	CASSFHGDGFEQYF
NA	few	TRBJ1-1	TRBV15	TGTGCCACCAGCAGAGCCCGGAGCGCGTCGGACACTGAAGCTTTCTTT	CATSRARSASDTEAFF
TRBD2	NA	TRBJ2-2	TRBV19	TGTGCCAGTATCAGCGGGGGAAACACCGGGGAGCTGTTTTTT	CASISGGNTGELFF
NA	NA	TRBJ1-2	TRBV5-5	TGTGCCAGCAGCTTGGCGGGCAGGGGACGCTATGGCTACACCTTC	CASSLAGRGRYGYTF
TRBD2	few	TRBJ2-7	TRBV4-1	TGCGCCAGCAGCCCCGGGAGCGGGAGGGAGGCCTACGAGCAGTACTTC	CASSPGSGREAYEQYF
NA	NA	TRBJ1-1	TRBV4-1	TGCGCCAGCAGCCAAGTCGGGACCGTGGGAGGGTTTGCGAACACCGAAGCTTTCTTT	CASSQVGTVGGFANTEAFF
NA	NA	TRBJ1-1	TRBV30	TGTGCCTGGACCTTGGGGGGGAATGCTTTCTTT	CAWTLGGNAFF
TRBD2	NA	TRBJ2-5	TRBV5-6	TGTGCCAGCAGCAAGACTAGCGGGGGACTTTCCGAAGAGACCCAGTACTTC	CASSKTSGGLSEETQYF
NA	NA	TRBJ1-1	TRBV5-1	TGCGCCAGCAGCTCCGGACGGGCTACTATGAACACTGAAGCTTTCTTT	CASSSGRATMNTEAFF
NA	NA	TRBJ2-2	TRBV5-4	TGTGCCAGCAGCACCGGACTTGGCGACACCGGGGAGCTGTTTTTT	CASSTGLGDTGELFF
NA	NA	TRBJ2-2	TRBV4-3	TGCGCCAGCAGCCAAGATATGCCCGTGAACACCGGGGAGCTGTTTTTT	CASSQDMPVNTGELFF
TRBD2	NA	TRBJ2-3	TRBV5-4	TGTGCCAGCAGCGGATCTAGCGGGGGGCGCCTAGCTGATACGCAGTATTTT	CASSGSSGGRLADTQYF
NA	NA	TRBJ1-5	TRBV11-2	TGTGCCAGCAGCTTAGATCCTGGACGCAATCAGCCCCAGCATTTT	CASSLDPGRNQPQHF
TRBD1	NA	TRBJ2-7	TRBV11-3	TGTGCCAGCAGCCCCGGACAGGGATCCTACGAGCAGTACTTC	CASSPGQGSYEQYF
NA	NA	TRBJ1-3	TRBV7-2	TGTGCCAGCAGCTTATGGGGGCCGGACGTTTCCTCTGGAAACACCATATATTTT	CASSLWGPDVSSGNTIYF
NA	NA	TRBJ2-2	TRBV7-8	TGTGCCAGCAGCAGGGGGTCCACCGGGGAGCTGTTTTTT	CASSRGSTGELFF
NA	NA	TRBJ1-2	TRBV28	TGTGCCAGCAGTTTAGGATTGGGCGGCTACACCTTC	CASSLGLGGYTF
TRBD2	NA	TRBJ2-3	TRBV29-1	TGCAGCGTTGAAGGAAAGCGGGGGGCCGGAGATACGCAGTATTTT	CSVEGKRGAGDTQYF
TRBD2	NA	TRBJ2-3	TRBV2	TGTGCCAGCAGTGGGGGACTAGCAACAGATACGCAGTATTTT	CASSGGLATDTQYF
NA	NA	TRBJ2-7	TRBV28	NA	CASSTSDRVDEQYF
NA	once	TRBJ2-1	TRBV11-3	TGTGCCAGCAGCCGTACCGGTGGGCACAATGAGCAGTTCTTC	CASSRTGGHNEQFF
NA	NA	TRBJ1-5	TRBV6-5	TGTGCCAGCAGTTACTCTGCAGGCTCGAGACAGCCCCAGCATTTT	CASSYSAGSRQPQHF
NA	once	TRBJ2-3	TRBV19	TGTGCCAGTAGTATTGGTGGACGGATCGGGGATACGCAGTATTTT	CASSIGGRIGDTQYF
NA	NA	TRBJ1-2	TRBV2	TGTGCCAGCACAAAAGGGTTAACGGACGACTATGGCTACACCTTC	CASTKGLTDDYGYTF
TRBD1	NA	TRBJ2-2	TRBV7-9	TGTGCCAGCAGACGACCTGGACAGGGCGCGAACACCGGGGAGCTGTTTTTT	CASRRPGQGANTGELFF
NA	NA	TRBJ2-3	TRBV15	TGTGCCACCGGGTTTCGATCCCTCACAGATACGCAGTATTTT	CATGFRSLTDTQYF